Reported below is one T cell receptor beta chain. This entry comes from a study of blood T cell repertoires in COVID-19. Across the study: The samples span acute and convalescent COVID-19 from the United States, Italy and Spain. PBMCs, B-cell-depleted T cells, or T cells were the source of the cDNA or gDNA that made up the material.

Only in-frame clones appear in the TCRdb table, and some are missing; sequencing was by immunoSEQ multiplex PCR. Of 110,000 or so clones in the sample, approximately 90% were seen once. The germline V and J ends were trimmed by 0 bases and 7 bases, with 12 bases remaining between them. CDR3 length: 14 amino acids. Germline assignment: CDR1 SEHNR and CDR2 FQNEAQ (reference sequence). This receptor was identified in a woman in her 50s with acute or convalescent COVID-19. The sequencing sample was made of peripheral blood. The chain combines TRBV7-9 with TRBJ1-1; TRBD1 is a possible D gene (6 bases). The CDR3 DNA follows: TGTGCCAGCAGCTTAGCGGGACAAACTGTTGAAGCTTTCTTT. This gives the protein CASSLAGQTVEAFF.